The 8 T cell receptor beta chains given below trace back to one sample, sequenced in a study of T cell repertoires in cytomegalovirus infection. TCRdb analysed the reads with MiXCR anew, one entry per CDR3 protein. The profile shows approximately 250,000 distinct CDR3 sequences, approximately 6.7% of them singletons. The specimen sequenced was PBMCs. The receptors were gathered from a human donor in good health (CMV status not recorded). Some clones in this sample may be carry-over from other donors' samples.

This chain links TRBV10-2 with TRBJ2-5; no clear D. V dropped 2 bases and J dropped 2 bases, with 6 bases sitting between them. The germline V gene encodes CDR1 WSHSY and CDR2 SAAADI. This CDR3 contains 13 residues. DNA for the CDR3: TGCGCCAGCAGTGAGAGACGGCAAGAGACCCAGTACTTC. Translation gives CASSERRQETQYF.

The sample holds many counts of this clonotype. The chain recombines TRBV7-2 with TRBJ2-7; D unresolved. Germline values: CDR1 SGHTA, CDR2 FQGNSA. The CDR3 extends over 15 amino acids. V was clipped by 1 base and J by 2 bases, with 12 bases between them. The CDR3 coding sequence is TGTGCCAGCAGCTTAGGACTGGGTGCTCCCTACGAGCAGTACTTC. Its protein product is CASSLGLGAPYEQYF.

This clonotype has ten or more counts. The chain links TRBV7-2 to TRBJ2-2; TRBD1 agrees at 8 bases. V trimming: 6 bases; J trimming: 7 bases; junction bases outside the gene matches: 7. The CDR3 consists of 14 residues. The germline V gene has CDR1 SGHTA and CDR2 FQGNSA. The CDR3: CASRGQGAGGELFF. CDR3 in DNA: TGTGCCAGCAGAGGACAGGGTGCCGGCGGGGAGCTGTTTTTT.

This clonotype turned up a few times. The chain employs TRBV5-4 and TRBJ1-4; D ambiguous. This CDR3 has 16 amino acids. With 4 bases removed from V and 8 bases from J, the gap between germline ends came to 21 bases. Germline V gene data show CDR1 as SGHNT and CDR2 as YYREEE (reference sequence). The chain's CDR3 is CASSDFTGGGGEKLFF. The CDR3 DNA reads as TGTGCCAGCAGCGACTTTACGGGCGGCGGAGGAGAAAAACTGTTTTTT.

This clonotype was seen ten or more times. J is TRBJ2-4 and V is TRBV7-8; 12 bases line up with TRBD2. CDR3 length: 15 residues. The V gene end was trimmed by 5 bases and the J gene end by 8 bases; junction bases not matched to a gene: 7. Germline CDR1 and CDR2: SGHVS and FQNEAQ. CDR3: CASSPLAGGGDIQYF. The CDR3 bases are TGTGCCAGCAGCCCCCTAGCGGGGGGGGGGGACATTCAGTACTTC.

The table lists this clonotype with many counts. This rearrangement joins TRBV4-3 to TRBJ1-1; D may be TRBD1 (6 bases). V was shortened by 1 base and J by 1 base, with 13 bases between the two germline ends. The CDR3 loop spans 16 amino acids. Germline-derived CDR1 and CDR2 are LGHNA and YSLEER. The chain's CDR3 is CASSQVVGRGNTEAFF. DNA of the CDR3: TGCGCCAGCAGCCAAGTAGTGGGCAGGGGGAACACTGAAGCTTTCTTT.

This clonotype was seen more than once but under ten times. The CDR3 DNA is TGTGCCAGCAGCCCTCCCGGACAGGGGATCACTGAAGCTTTCTTT. Protein: CASSPPGQGITEAFF. The J gene is TRBJ1-1, the V gene TRBV7-9; 9 positions agree with TRBD1. In germline, CDR1 is SEHNR, CDR2 FQNEAQ (reference sequence). Trimming cost V 5 bases and J 4 bases; bases outside gene matches: 8. The CDR3 spans 15 residues.

V is TRBV5-5 and J is TRBJ2-5; D not certain. Germline V gene sequence: CDR1 SGHKS, CDR2 YYEKEE (reference sequence). The CDR3 sequence is 14 residues long. V lost 1 base, J lost 2 bases, and 9 bases lay in between. CDR3 residues: CASSLLARQETQYF. CDR3 DNA: TGTGCCAGCAGCTTGCTGGCCCGGCAAGAGACCCAGTACTTC.